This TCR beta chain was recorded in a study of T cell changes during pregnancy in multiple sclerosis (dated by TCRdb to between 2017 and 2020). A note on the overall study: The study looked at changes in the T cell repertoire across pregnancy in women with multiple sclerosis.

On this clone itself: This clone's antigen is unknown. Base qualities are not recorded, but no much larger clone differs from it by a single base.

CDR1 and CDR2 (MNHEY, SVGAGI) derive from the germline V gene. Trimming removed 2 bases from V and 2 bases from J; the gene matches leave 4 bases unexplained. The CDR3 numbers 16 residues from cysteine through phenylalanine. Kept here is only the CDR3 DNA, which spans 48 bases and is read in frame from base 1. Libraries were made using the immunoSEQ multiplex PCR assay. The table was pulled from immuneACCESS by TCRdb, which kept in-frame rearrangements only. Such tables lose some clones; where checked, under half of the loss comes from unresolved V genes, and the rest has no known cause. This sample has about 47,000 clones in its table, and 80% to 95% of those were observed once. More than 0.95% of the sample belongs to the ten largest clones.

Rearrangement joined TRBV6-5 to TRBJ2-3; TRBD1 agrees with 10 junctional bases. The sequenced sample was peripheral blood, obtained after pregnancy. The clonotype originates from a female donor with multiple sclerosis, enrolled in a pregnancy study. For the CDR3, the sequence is CASSYAGQGVTDTQYF. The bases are TGTGCCAGCAGTTACGCTGGACAGGGGGTCACAGATACGCAGTATTTT.